The following is a T cell receptor (beta chain) sequence with its context. There is no known antigen for this receptor. It has no much larger one-base neighbor in the sample; base qualities were not kept. The data are from a study of cytomegalovirus exposure and HLA in healthy donors (dated by TCRdb to 2017 to 2019). Regarding the study in general: According to a later analysis, the approximately 130 validation repertoires were produced on the same platform as the roughly 720 repertoires of the first cohort. The study was designed to test whether signatures of past pathogen exposure could be identified by cataloging public T cell receptors. Along with the approximately 700-subject first cohort, a separate validation cohort of over a hundred different subjects was used. To predict cytomegalovirus infection status, the study combined high-throughput TCR immunosequencing, statistical association of individual TCRs with disease status, and machine learning. Overall study results and their limits: In a later analysis, TCRs clustered in the first cohort were found to also tend to co-occur in the 120 or so validation repertoires, with approximately 95% of cluster scores above 0. According to the authors, the approach could potentially be generalized to other disease states and immunological phenotypes. In vitro tests confirmed that a few of the cytomegalovirus-associated TCR beta chains recognize cytomegalovirus antigens. The classifier was reported to diagnose cytomegalovirus status with high specificity and sensitivity in both the original cohort and the validation cohort. The study listed 150 to 200 TCR beta chains as associated with cytomegalovirus. Most TCR sequences were observed very rarely across donors, whereas some public TCRs were present in many individuals. The validation cohort had no HLA typing available for a later analysis, so co-occurrence within that cohort was assessed over all 120 or so repertoires.

The donors belonged to the validation cohort of 120 subjects, which was separate from the roughly 670-subject first cohort. The CDR3 numbers 13 residues from cysteine through phenylalanine. The kept DNA is CDR3 alone, 39 bases in frame from the first base. V loses 5 bases at its end and J loses 3 bases; junction bases beyond the gene matches: 4. The germline V gene supplies CDR1 SGHAT and CDR2 FQNNGV. The library was generated by the immunoSEQ multiplex PCR assay. As for the original processing: A statistical classification framework was developed to diagnose cytomegalovirus status using the catalog of TCR beta chain sequences. TCRdb limited this immuneACCESS table to in-frame rearrangements with V and J called. A share of clones is missing; checked studies link under half to unresolved V genes, and the rest is unexplained. V, J and clone size are those of that table, while D and trimming were read from the DNA. The sample includes tens of thousands of clones, with around 95% observed a single time. Over 1.2% of the sample rests with the top ten.

The rearranged segments are TRBV11-2 and TRBJ2-7; TRBD1 matches 7 bases in the middle. The sequence was collected from a man aged 18 to 29 in good health and CMV-seropositive. Sequencing was carried out using PBMCs. Here the CDR3 is given as CASSLGQVYEQYF. The sequenced DNA: TGTGCCAGCAGCCTCGGACAGGTCTACGAGCAGTACTTC.